The 22 T cell receptor beta chains presented below share a single source sample, sequenced in a study of cytomegalovirus exposure and HLA in healthy donors (dated by TCRdb to 2015 to 2018). Libraries were constructed by the immunoSEQ multiplex PCR assay. A mixture of 60 forward primers for TCR Vbeta segments and 13 reverse primers for TCR Jbeta segments was used in the multiplex PCR. Entries here come from immuneACCESS through TCRdb and include only in-frame sequences with V and J called. Some clones fail to appear in such tables; in the studies checked, an unresolved V gene covers under half of the shortfall, and the cause of the remainder is unknown. The sample's own table lists some 130,000 clones. Together, the top ten hold under 2% of the sample. Source material: PBMCs. The source of these receptors is a young man in good health and CMV-seronegative.

The rearrangement links TRBV5-4 to TRBJ2-5; 9 nucleotides match TRBD2. The CDR3 runs to 18 residues. The trim removed 0 bases at V and 5 bases at J, leaving 14 bases unmatched. Germline V gene data show CDR1 as SGHNT and CDR2 as YYREEE (reference sequence). The CDR3 loop reads CASSLAREGREGWETQYF. As DNA, the CDR3 is TGTGCCAGCAGCTTGGCCCGGGAGGGGCGGGAGGGCTGGGAGACCCAGTACTTC.

V and J are TRBV7-2 and TRBJ1-2, with 9 nucleotides matching TRBD1. CDR3 size: 14 residues. J was trimmed by 6 bases and V by 5 bases; bases with no gene match: 7. Germline V gene lookup returns CDR1 SGHTA and CDR2 FQGNSA. This chain's CDR3 is CASSAGTGSHGYTF. In DNA, the CDR3 is TGTGCCAGCAGCGCCGGGACAGGGTCACATGGCTACACCTTC.

The chain recombines TRBV19 with TRBJ1-1; 11 bases are a match to TRBD1. The germline gives CDR1 LNHDA, CDR2 SQIVND (reference sequence). The CDR3 runs to 18 residues. The V gene end was trimmed by 8 bases and the J gene end by 4 bases; junction bases not matched to a gene: 18. The DNA of the CDR3 is TGTGCCAGTGGCTCAAGGGTCGGACAGGGGGCGCAAGGCACTGAAGCTTTCTTT. This codes for CASGSRVGQGAQGTEAFF.

The chain uses TRBV13 and TRBJ2-5, with D hard to call. The ends were cut back, 0 bases at V and 10 bases at J, with 9 bases in the middle. Germline V gene data show CDR1 as PRHDT and CDR2 as FYEKMQ (reference sequence). CDR3 size: 12 residues. The CDR3 DNA follows: TGTGCCAGCAGCTTAGGGTTTAGTGGCCAGTACTTC. It codes for CASSLGFSGQYF.

The chain employs TRBV11-3 and TRBJ2-3, with 7 nucleotides matching TRBD2. CDR3 length equals 14 residues. Germline assignment: CDR1 SGHNT and CDR2 YENEEA. J gave up 1 base and V 2 bases, and 0 bases lay outside the gene matches. The CDR3 reads CASSLSGGTDTQYF. Here the CDR3 DNA reads TGTGCCAGCAGCTTAAGCGGGGGCACAGATACGCAGTATTTT.

V usage is TRBV29-1 and J usage is TRBJ2-1; D is perhaps TRBD1 (6 bases). CDR1 is SQVTM, CDR2 ANQGSEA, per germline. V was pared by 7 bases and J by 9 bases, with 13 bases between. The CDR3 extends over 11 amino acids. DNA for the CDR3: TGCAGCGCACTTGGGGGCGCTGAGCAGTTCTTC. Protein product: CSALGGAEQFF.

Here the CDR3 DNA reads TGTGCCTGGAGTCTATCCCGCTCTGGAAACACCATATATTTT. This sequence encodes CAWSLSRSGNTIYF. The chain carries TRBV30 and TRBJ1-3; no definite D call. The germline CDR1 and CDR2 sequences are GTSNPN and SVGIG (reference sequence). The CDR3 runs 14 residues. The germline V and J ends were trimmed by 2 bases and 0 bases, with 8 bases remaining between them.

V gene TRBV6-5 combines with J gene TRBJ1-5; no reliable D call. The germline CDR1 and CDR2 sequences are MNHEY and SVGAGI. With 2 bases removed from V and 5 bases from J, the gap between germline ends came to 7 bases. This CDR3 region has 13 residues. CDR3 in DNA: TGTGCCAGCAGTTACGGCCGATATCAGCCCCAGCATTTT. It specifies CASSYGRYQPQHF.

The chain recombines TRBV27 with TRBJ1-1; weak D call: TRBD1 (5 bases). V was cut by 1 base and J by 5 bases, with 11 bases left in between. The CDR3 has 14 amino acids. Germline assignment: CDR1 MNHEY and CDR2 SMNVEV (reference sequence). CDR3 DNA sequence: TGTGCCAGCAGTTTATTGGGGCGCAGGACTGAAGCTTTCTTT. As protein: CASSLLGRRTEAFF.

J is TRBJ2-7 and V is TRBV7-2; D is undetermined. Deletions cut 4 bases from V and 6 bases from J, with 10 bases between. Per the germline V gene, CDR1 is SGHTA and CDR2 is FQGNSA. CDR3 length equals 12 residues. The CDR3: CASSSTHGEQYF. CDR3 DNA sequence: TGTGCCAGCAGCTCCACCCACGGCGAGCAGTACTTC. Full variable domain (outside the CDR3, taken from reference TRBV7-2 and TRBJ2-7): GAGVSQSPSNKVTEKGKDVELRCDPISGHTALYWYRQSLGQGLEFLIYFQGNSAPDKSGLPSDRFSAERTGGSVSTLTIQRTQQEDSAVYLCASSSTHGEQYFGPGTRLTVT.

The rearrangement joins TRBV28 to TRBJ2-7; D uncertain. Germline V CDR1 and CDR2: MDHEN, SYDVKM. The CDR3 is made up of 13 amino acids. Trimming shortened V by 3 bases and J by 2 bases, and 8 bases separated the two germline ends. The CDR3 DNA reads as TGTGCCAGCAGTTTGGGCAGAACCTACGAGCAGTACTTC. Amino acid sequence: CASSLGRTYEQYF.

The rearrangement uses TRBV6-1 and TRBJ2-5, with D unclear. The germline CDR1 and CDR2 sequences are MNHNS and SASEGT. Trimming pared 2 bases from V and 4 bases from J, leaving 8 bases between. This CDR3 has 13 residues. The CDR3 here is CASSEIVRETQYF. CDR3 DNA sequence: TGTGCCAGCAGTGAAATCGTGCGAGAGACCCAGTACTTC.

The rearrangement uses TRBV27 and TRBJ2-4; possibly TRBD1 for D (6 bases). The CDR3 totals 15 residues. Germline CDR1 reads MNHEY; CDR2 reads SMNVEV (reference sequence). Deletions cut 2 bases from V and 9 bases from J, with 17 bases between. For the CDR3, the DNA is TGTGCCAGCAGTTTAGGGTCTCAGGGGCTCGGCATTCAGTACTTC. Translated: CASSLGSQGLGIQYF.

V gene TRBV29-1 combines with J gene TRBJ1-6; possibly TRBD1 for D (6 bases). The CDR3 contains 13 residues. Germline V CDR1 and CDR2: SQVTM, ANQGSEA. V lost 6 bases to trimming and J lost 10 bases, with 16 bases between them. CDR3 coding DNA: TGCAGCGTCGCAATAGATCAGGGGTCACCCCTCCACTTT. As protein: CSVAIDQGSPLHF.

CDR3 sequence: CASSLGVAGRILNEQFF. CDR3 bases: TGCGCCAGCAGCTTGGGGGTAGCGGGACGTATTTTGAATGAGCAGTTCTTC. The chain couples TRBV5-1 to TRBJ2-1; 8 bases align to TRBD2. CDR1 and CDR2 (germline): SGHRS, YFSETQ. This CDR3 has 17 amino acids. Unmatched junction bases numbered 12, after V lost 0 bases and J lost 7 bases.

For the CDR3, the DNA is TGCAGCATCACAGGGGGCCCCTCTGGGGCCAACGTCCTGACTTTC. This sequence encodes CSITGGPSGANVLTF. J is TRBJ2-6 and V is TRBV29-1; TRBD1 matches at 9 bases. The CDR3 is 15 residues long. From germline, CDR1 is SQVTM and CDR2 ANQGSEA. The ends lost 8 bases at V and 0 bases at J; junction bases unmatched: 5.

The chain carries TRBV4-3 and TRBJ2-2; the D is unclear. This CDR3 comprises 16 residues. Germline CDR1 is LGHNA and CDR2 is YSLEER. Trimming cost V 0 bases and J 1 base, with 9 bases left between them. Written as DNA, the CDR3 is TGCGCCAGCAGCCAAGAGTCAGCAGGGAACACCGGGGAGCTGTTTTTT. The encoded protein is CASSQESAGNTGELFF.

This sequence joins TRBV5-4 and TRBJ1-1; a weak D match, TRBD1 (5 bases). The CDR3 loop spans 15 amino acids. V was trimmed by 2 bases and J by 4 bases, leaving 15 bases between them. Per germline, CDR1 SGHNT and CDR2 YYREEE (reference sequence). For the CDR3, the DNA is TGTGCCAGCAGCTTCGGCTCGGGGGAGTTCACTGAAGCTTTCTTT. It specifies CASSFGSGEFTEAFF.

The chain employs TRBV6-4 and TRBJ2-7, with 10 bases aligning to TRBD1. This CDR3 has 13 amino acids. Losses at the gene ends were 11 bases for V and 1 base for J; bases not matched to a gene: 5. In germline, CDR1 is MRHNA, CDR2 SNTAGT. The DNA of the CDR3 is TGTGCCGGAGGGACAGGGGCTTCCTACGAGCAGTACTTC. It specifies CAGGTGASYEQYF.

This chain connects TRBV6-6 to TRBJ2-3; TRBD2 agrees at 12 bases. The CDR3 extends over 14 amino acids. Germline V lookup: CDR1 MNHNY, CDR2 SVGAGI (reference sequence). Trimming cost V 9 bases and J 2 bases; bases outside gene matches: 3. In DNA, the CDR3 is TGTGCCAGTGGACTAGCGGGGTACACAGATACGCAGTATTTT. Translating gives CASGLAGYTDTQYF.

This sequence joins TRBV9 and TRBJ1-2, with D maybe TRBD1 (6 bases). Germline CDR1 is SGDLS and CDR2 is YYNGEE. Trimming removed 3 bases at V and 7 bases at J, with 16 bases between. This CDR3 spans 14 amino acids. DNA for the CDR3: TGTGCCAGCAGCGGGCCAAAGGGGGTAGGTGGCTACACCTTC. The encoded protein is CASSGPKGVGGYTF.

The chain joins TRBV2 to TRBJ2-1; D call uncertain. The V end lost 7 bases, the J end lost 8 bases, and 18 bases lay between the germline ends. CDR1 SNHLY and CDR2 FYNNEI come from the germline V gene. The CDR3 spans 14 residues. The CDR3 sequence is CASTPVVASHEQFF. The CDR3 bases are TGTGCCAGCACCCCGGTAGTAGCTTCCCATGAGCAGTTCTTC.